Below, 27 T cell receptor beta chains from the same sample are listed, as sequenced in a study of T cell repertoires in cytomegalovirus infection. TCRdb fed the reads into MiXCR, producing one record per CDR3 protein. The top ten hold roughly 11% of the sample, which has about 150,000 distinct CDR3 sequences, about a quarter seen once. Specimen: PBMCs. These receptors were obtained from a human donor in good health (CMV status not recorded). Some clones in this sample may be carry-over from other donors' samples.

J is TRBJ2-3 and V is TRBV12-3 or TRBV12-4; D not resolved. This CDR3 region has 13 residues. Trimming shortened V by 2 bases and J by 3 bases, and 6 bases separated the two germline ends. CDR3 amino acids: CASSLWQTDTQYF. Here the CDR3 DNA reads TGTGCCAGCAGTTTATGGCAGACAGATACGCAGTATTTT.

The DNA for the CDR3 is TGTGCCAGCAGCTCCCCTTGGGGGGGGGCGAGCTCCTACAATGAGCAGTTCTTC. Residues: CASSSPWGGASSYNEQFF. V gene TRBV5-4 combines with J gene TRBJ2-1; a weak D match, TRBD2 (7 bases). This CDR3 spans 18 amino acids. The germline gives CDR1 SGHNT, CDR2 YYREEE (reference sequence). The V end was cut by 3 bases, the J end by 0 bases, with 19 bases between.

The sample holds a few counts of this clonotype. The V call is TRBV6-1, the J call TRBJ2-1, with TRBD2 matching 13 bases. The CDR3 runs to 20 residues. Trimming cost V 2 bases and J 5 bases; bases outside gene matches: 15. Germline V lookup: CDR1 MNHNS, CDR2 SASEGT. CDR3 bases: TGTGCCAGCAGTGAACTCCCCACTAGCGGGAGGGCCAGCCGAAACAATGAGCAGTTCTTC. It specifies CASSELPTSGRASRNNEQFF.

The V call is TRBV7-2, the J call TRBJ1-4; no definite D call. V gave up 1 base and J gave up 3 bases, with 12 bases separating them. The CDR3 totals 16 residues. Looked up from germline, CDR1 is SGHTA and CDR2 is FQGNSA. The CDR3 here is CASSLEPGKSNEKLFF. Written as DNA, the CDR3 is TGTGCCAGCAGCTTAGAACCCGGGAAGTCTAATGAAAAACTGTTTTTT. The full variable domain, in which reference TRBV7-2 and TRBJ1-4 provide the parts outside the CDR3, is GAGVSQSPSNKVTEKGKDVELRCDPISGHTALYWYRQSLGQGLEFLIYFQGNSAPDKSGLPSDRFSAERTGGSVSTLTIQRTQQEDSAVYLCASSLEPGKSNEKLFFGSGTQLSVL.

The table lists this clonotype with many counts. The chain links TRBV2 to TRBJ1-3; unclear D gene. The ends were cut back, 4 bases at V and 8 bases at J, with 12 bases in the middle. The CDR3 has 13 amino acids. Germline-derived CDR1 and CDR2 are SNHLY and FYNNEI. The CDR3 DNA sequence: TGTGCCAGCAGTGTCAACAGCCAAGACACCATATATTTT. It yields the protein CASSVNSQDTIYF.

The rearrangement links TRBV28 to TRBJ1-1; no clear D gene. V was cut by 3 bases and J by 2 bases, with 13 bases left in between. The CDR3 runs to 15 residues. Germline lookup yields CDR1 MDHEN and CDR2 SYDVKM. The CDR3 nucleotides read TGTGCCAGCAGTTTGGATACAGTTCTAAACACTGAAGCTTTCTTT. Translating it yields CASSLDTVLNTEAFF. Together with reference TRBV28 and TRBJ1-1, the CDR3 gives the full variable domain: DVKVTQSSRYLVKRTGEKVFLECVQDMDHENMFWYRQDPGLGLRLIYFSYDVKMKEKGDIPEGYSVSREKKERFSLILESASTNQTSMYLCASSLDTVLNTEAFFGQGTRLTVV.

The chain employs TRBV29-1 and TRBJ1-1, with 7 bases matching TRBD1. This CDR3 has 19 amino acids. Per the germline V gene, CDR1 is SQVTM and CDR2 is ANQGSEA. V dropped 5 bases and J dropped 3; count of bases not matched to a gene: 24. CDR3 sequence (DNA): TGCAGCGTTCGACGCGGCTGGATAATGAGGAGGGGGCGGGACACTGAAGCTTTCTTT. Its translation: CSVRRGWIMRRGRDTEAFF.

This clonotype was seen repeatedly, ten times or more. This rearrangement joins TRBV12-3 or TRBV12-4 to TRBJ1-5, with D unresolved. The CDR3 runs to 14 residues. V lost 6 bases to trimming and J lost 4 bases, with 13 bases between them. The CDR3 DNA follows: TGTGCCAGCAGCTCATTGGACGGGAATCAGCCCCAGCATTTT. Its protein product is CASSSLDGNQPQHF.

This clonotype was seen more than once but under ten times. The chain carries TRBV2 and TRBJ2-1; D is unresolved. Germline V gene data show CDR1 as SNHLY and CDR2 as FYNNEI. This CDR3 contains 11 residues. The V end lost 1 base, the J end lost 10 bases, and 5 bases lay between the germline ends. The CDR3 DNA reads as TGTGCCAGCAGTGAAGGGCCCGAGCAGTTCTTC. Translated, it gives CASSEGPEQFF.

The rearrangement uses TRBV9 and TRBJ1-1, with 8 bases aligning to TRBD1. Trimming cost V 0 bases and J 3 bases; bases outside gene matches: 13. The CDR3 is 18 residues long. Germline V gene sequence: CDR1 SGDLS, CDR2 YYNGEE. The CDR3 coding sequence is TGTGCCAGCAGCGTAGTTTCCCCCCGGACAGGGAGGGACACTGAAGCTTTCTTT. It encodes CASSVVSPRTGRDTEAFF.

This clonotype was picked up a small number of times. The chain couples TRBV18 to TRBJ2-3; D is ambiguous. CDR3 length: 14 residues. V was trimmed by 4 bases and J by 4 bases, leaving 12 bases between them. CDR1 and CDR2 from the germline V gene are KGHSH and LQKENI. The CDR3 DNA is TGTGCCAGCTCACAAGGCTCAAAATCAGATACGCAGTATTTT. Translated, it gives CASSQGSKSDTQYF.

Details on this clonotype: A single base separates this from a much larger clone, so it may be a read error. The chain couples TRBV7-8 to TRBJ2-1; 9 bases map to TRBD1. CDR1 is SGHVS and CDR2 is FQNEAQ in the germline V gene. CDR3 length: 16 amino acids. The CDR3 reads CVSSTYRGLSYNEQFF. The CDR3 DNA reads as TGTGTCAGCAGCACATACAGGGGGCTCTCCTACAATGAGCAGTTCTTC.

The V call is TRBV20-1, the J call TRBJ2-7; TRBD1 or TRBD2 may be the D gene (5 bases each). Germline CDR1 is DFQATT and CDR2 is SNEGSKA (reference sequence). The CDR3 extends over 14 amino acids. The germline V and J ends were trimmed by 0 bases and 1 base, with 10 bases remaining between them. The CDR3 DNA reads TGCAGTGCTAGAGACCAGAGGGGTTCCTACGAGCAGTACTTC. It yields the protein CSARDQRGSYEQYF.

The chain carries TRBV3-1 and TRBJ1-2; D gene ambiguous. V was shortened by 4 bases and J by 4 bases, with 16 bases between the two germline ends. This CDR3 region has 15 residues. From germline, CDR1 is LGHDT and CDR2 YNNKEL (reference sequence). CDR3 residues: CASSPKVLTSYGYTF. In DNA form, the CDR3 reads TGTGCCAGCAGCCCTAAAGTCCTAACCTCCTATGGCTACACCTTC.

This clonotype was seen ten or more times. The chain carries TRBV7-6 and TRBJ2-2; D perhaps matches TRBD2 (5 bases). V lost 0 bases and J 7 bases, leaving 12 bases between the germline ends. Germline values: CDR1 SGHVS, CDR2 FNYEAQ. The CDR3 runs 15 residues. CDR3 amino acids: CASSLAGDFGGELFF. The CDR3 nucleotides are TGTGCCAGCAGCTTAGCGGGAGATTTTGGCGGGGAGCTGTTTTTT.

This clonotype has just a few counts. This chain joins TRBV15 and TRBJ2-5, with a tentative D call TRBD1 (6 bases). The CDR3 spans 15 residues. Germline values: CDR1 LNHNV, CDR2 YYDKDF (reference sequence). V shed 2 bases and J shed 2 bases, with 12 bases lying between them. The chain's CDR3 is CATSRPGTRQETQYF. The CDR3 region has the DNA TGTGCCACCAGCAGACCTGGGACAAGACAAGAGACCCAGTACTTC.

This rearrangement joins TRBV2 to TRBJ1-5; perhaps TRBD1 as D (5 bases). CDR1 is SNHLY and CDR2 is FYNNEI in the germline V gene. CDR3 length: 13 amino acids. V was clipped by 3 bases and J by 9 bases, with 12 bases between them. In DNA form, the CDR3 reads TGTGCCAGCAGTGAGGAGTTCGGGGCGCCCCAGCATTTT. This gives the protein CASSEEFGAPQHF.

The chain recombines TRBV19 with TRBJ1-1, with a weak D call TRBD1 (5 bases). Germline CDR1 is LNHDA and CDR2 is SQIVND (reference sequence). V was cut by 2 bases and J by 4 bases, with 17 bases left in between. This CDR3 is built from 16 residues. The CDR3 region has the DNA TGTGCCAGTAGTATAAGGCAGGGTCCGGTCGGCACTGAAGCTTTCTTT. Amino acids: CASSIRQGPVGTEAFF.

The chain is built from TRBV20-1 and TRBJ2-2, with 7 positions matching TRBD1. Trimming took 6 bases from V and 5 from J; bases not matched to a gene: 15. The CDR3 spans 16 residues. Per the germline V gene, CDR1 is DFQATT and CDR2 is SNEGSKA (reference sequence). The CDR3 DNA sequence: TGCAGTGCGTCCCCCGGGACAGAGGGCAAGACCGGGGAGCTGTTTTTT. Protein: CSASPGTEGKTGELFF.

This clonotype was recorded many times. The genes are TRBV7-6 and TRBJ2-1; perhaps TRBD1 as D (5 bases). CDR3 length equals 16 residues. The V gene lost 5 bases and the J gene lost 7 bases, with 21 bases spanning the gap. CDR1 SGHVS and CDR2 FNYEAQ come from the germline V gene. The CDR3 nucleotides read TGTGCCAGCAGCCCCTACCATGTACAGGAGAATAATGAGCAGTTCTTC. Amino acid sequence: CASSPYHVQENNEQFF.

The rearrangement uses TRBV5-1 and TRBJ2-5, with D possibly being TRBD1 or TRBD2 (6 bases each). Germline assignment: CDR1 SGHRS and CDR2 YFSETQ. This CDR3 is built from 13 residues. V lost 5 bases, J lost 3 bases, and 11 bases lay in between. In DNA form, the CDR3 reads TGCGCCAGCAGGGGGGGCGGTGAAGAGACCCAGTACTTC. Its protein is CASRGGGEETQYF.

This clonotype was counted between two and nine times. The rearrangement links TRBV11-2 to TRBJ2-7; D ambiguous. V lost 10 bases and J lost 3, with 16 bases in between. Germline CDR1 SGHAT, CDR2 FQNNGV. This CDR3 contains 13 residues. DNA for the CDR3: TGTGCCACAGGTGAAGAGCCTGACTACGAGCAGTACTTC. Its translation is CATGEEPDYEQYF.

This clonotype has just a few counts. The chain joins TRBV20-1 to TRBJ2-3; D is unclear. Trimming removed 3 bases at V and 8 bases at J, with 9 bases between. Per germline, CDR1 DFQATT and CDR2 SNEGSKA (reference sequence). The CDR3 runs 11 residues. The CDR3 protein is CSASMGSTQYF. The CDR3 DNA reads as TGCAGTGCTAGCATGGGAAGTACGCAGTATTTT.

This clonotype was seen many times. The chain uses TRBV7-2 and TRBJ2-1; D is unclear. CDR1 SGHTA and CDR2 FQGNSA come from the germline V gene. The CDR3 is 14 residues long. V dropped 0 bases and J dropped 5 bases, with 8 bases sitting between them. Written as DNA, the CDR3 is TGTGCCAGCAGCTTAGCGAATCGAAACAATGAGCAGTTCTTC. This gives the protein CASSLANRNNEQFF.

CDR3 region: CASSLVLRDTANYGYTF. The CDR3 DNA sequence: TGTGCCAGCAGCTTAGTGTTGAGGGACACAGCTAACTATGGCTACACCTTC. The V call is TRBV7-3, the J call TRBJ1-2; D is possibly TRBD1 (6 bases). Trimming removed 2 bases from V and 0 bases from J, with 16 bases in between. Looked up from germline, CDR1 is SGHTA and CDR2 is FQGTGA. There are 17 residues in the CDR3.

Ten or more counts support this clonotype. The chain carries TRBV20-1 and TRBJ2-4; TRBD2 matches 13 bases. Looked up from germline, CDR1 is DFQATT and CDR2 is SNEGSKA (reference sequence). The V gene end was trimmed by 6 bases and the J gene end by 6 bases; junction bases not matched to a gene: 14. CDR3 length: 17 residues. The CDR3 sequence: CSARTSGSRRLGNIQYF. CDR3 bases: TGCAGTGCCAGGACTAGCGGGAGCAGGAGGTTGGGAAACATTCAGTACTTC.

CDR3: CASSLVAGGPVDTQYF. The CDR3 DNA reads TGTGCCAGCAGCTTAGTTGCGGGAGGGCCCGTGGATACGCAGTATTTT. This rearrangement joins TRBV11-3 to TRBJ2-3, with 9 bases aligning to TRBD2. V lost 1 base and J lost 6; bases outside the gene matches: 8. The CDR3 length is 16 residues. From germline, CDR1 is SGHNT and CDR2 YENEEA.